Listed below are T cell receptor beta chains from one sample, sequenced in a study of blood T cell repertoires in COVID-19. Sequencing used immunoSEQ multiplex PCR; TCRdb keeps in-frame clones, though not all of them. The table lists roughly 68,000 clones, 80% to 90% of them singletons. Source material: peripheral blood. All receptors derive from a woman aged 50 to 60 with active COVID-19. The CDR3 runs from the conserved cysteine through the conserved F or W. The D gene is left open where the match is weak. Clone size is stated in some rows and not others, as once, few, many or a class when expanded.

TRBJ2-5	TRBV9	.	TRBD2	TGTGCCAGCAGCGTAGATAGCGGGAGGGGAGAGACCCAGTACTTC	CASSVDSGRGETQYF
TRBJ1-3	TRBV6-5	.	.	TGTGCCAGCAGTCCCGGGGGGAGCTCTGGAAACACCATATATTTT	CASSPGGSSGNTIYF
TRBJ2-1	TRBV5-1	.	TRBD2	TGCGCCAGCCGCCGACCCCTCCGGGACTACAACAATGAGCAGTTCTTC	CASRRPLRDYNNEQFF
TRBJ2-7	TRBV5-6	.	.	TGTGCCAGCAGCGTTAGCGGCAGCTCCTACGAGCAGTACTTC	CASSVSGSSYEQYF
TRBJ2-5	TRBV10-3	few	TRBD2	TGTGCCTCCACGGGCGGGAGAGGGCAAGAGACCCAGTACTTC	CASTGGRGQETQYF
TRBJ2-1	TRBV5-1	.	TRBD2	TGCGCCACCCCTAGCGGTAGCTCCTACAATGAGCAGTTCTTC	CATPSGSSYNEQFF
TRBJ2-1	TRBV18	.	TRBD2	TGTGCCAGCTCACTCCAAAGGGGACTAGCGGGAGGCTCCTCCTACAATGAGCAGTTCTTC	CASSLQRGLAGGSSYNEQFF
TRBJ2-5	TRBV7-8	.	TRBD2	TGTGCCAGCAGCTGGCTAGCGGGAGGGAGACTTCGAGAGACCCAGTACTTC	CASSWLAGGRLRETQYF
TRBJ2-7	TRBV5-1	.	TRBD2	TGCGCCAGCAGCTTGAGTAGCGGGAAAGGATACGAGCAGTACTTC	CASSLSSGKGYEQYF
TRBJ2-1	TRBV5-6	few	.	TGTGCCAGCAGCTCCCTTGGTGCGGGGTCGGACAATGAGCAGTTCTTC	CASSSLGAGSDNEQFF
TRBJ2-7	TRBV7-9	.	.	TGTGCCAGCAGCGAGAGTGGGCCATCCTACGAGCAGTACTTC	CASSESGPSYEQYF
TRBJ1-2	TRBV30	once	.	TGTGCCTGGATTAATCAGGGGTCCTATGGCTACACCTTC	CAWINQGSYGYTF